The present entry profiles one T cell receptor (beta chain) with its context. As yet, its antigen is unknown. Sequencing used immunoSEQ multiplex PCR; TCRdb keeps in-frame clones, though not all of them. The sample has approximately 19,000 clones; approximately 78% are singletons. This record belongs to a study of CD4+ T cells in melanoma. General study findings and limits: CD8+ T cell, macrophage and B cell function reportedly correlated with neoantigen-specific CD4+ T cells. Reportedly, melanoma neoantigen-specific CD4+ T cells showed varied differentiation states.

The length of the CDR3 is 14 residues. V was pared by 4 bases and J by 0 bases, with 10 bases between. CDR1 SGHRS and CDR2 YFSETQ come from the germline V gene. The chain joins TRBV5-1 to TRBJ1-1; no clear D. This sequence was found in a human donor with melanoma. CDR3 nucleotides: TGCGCCAGCAGCCCCGGATCCATGAACACTGAAGCTTTCTTT. It translates to CASSPGSMNTEAFF.